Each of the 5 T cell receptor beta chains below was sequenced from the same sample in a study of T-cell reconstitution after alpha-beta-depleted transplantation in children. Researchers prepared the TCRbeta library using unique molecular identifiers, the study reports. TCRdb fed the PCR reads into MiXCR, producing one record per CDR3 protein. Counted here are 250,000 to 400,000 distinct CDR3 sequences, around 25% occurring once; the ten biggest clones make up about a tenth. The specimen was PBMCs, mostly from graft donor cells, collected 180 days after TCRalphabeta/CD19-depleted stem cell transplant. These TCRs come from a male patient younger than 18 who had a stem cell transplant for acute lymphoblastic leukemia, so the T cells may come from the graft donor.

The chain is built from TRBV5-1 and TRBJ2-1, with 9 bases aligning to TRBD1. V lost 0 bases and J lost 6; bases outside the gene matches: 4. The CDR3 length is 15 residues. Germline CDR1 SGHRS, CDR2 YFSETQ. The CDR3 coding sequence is TGCGCCAGCAGCTTGGTCGGGACAGGGCCCAATGAGCAGTTCTTC. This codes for CASSLVGTGPNEQFF.

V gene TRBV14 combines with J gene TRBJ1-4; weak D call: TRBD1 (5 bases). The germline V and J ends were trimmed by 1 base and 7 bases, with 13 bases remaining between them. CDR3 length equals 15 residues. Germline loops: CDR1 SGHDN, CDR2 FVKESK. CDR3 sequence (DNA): TGTGCCAGCAGCCAAGTGCGGGGGTATGGTGAAAAACTGTTTTTT. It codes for CASSQVRGYGEKLFF.

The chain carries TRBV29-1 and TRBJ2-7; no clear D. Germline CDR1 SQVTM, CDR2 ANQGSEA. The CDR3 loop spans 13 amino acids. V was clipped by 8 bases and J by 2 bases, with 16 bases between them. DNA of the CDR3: TGCAGCCCCGAAGGGCTAACCCCCTACGAGCAGTACTTC. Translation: CSPEGLTPYEQYF.

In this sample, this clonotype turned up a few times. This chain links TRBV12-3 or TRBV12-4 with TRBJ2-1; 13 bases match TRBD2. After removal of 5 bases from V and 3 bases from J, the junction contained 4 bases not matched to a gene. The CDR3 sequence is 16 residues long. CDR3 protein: CASSGRLAGGYNEQFF. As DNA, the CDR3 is TGTGCCAGCAGTGGAAGACTAGCGGGAGGCTACAATGAGCAGTTCTTC.

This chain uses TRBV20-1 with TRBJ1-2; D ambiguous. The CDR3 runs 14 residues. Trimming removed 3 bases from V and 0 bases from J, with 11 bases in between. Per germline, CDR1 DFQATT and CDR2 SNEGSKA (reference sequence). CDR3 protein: CSARETEANYGYTF. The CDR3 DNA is TGCAGTGCTAGGGAAACAGAAGCTAACTATGGCTACACCTTC.